The next 11 T cell receptor beta chains were all read from a single sample in a study of blood T cell repertoires in COVID-19. Clones were read by immunoSEQ multiplex PCR, and TCRdb kept only the in-frame ones, dropping some. Of about 55,000 clones in the sample, roughly 90% are singletons; the top ten hold 13% to 15%. The sample taken for sequencing was peripheral blood. The receptors originated from a human donor with active COVID-19. The donor label of this sample is uncertain.

V gene TRBV2 combines with J gene TRBJ2-3, with D perhaps matching TRBD2 (6 bases). Trimming removed 3 bases from V and 2 bases from J, with 9 bases in between. Germline assignment: CDR1 SNHLY and CDR2 FYNNEI. This CDR3 comprises 14 residues. The chain's CDR3 is CASSEGTYTDTQYF. Here the CDR3 DNA reads TGTGCCAGCAGTGAGGGGACTTACACAGATACGCAGTATTTT.

J is TRBJ2-2 and V is TRBV10-3; tentative D call: TRBD1 (5 bases). Germline V gives CDR1 ENHRY, CDR2 SYGVKD. CDR3 length equals 14 residues. The V end was cut by 3 bases, the J end by 0 bases, with 5 bases between. CDR3: CAISEGANTGELFF. The CDR3 DNA reads TGTGCCATCAGTGAAGGGGCGAACACCGGGGAGCTGTTTTTT.

The chain links TRBV11-2 to TRBJ2-2; no clear D. The CDR3 covers 12 residues. Germline assignment: CDR1 SGHAT and CDR2 FQNNGV. V was trimmed by 1 base and J by 7 bases, leaving 4 bases between them. In DNA, the CDR3 is TGTGCCAGCAGCTTAGCGGTCGGGGAGCTGTTTTTT. Translated: CASSLAVGELFF.

The CDR3 region has the DNA TGTGCCAGTAGTATCCTTCTGACAGATACGCAGTATTTT. It yields the protein CASSILLTDTQYF. The gene calls are TRBV19 and TRBJ2-3; no clear D. The CDR3 runs 13 residues. Trimming removed 3 bases from V and 3 bases from J, with 7 bases in between. Germline CDR1 LNHDA, CDR2 SQIVND (reference sequence).

This sequence joins TRBV5-1 and TRBJ2-5, with 9 nucleotides matching TRBD2. V dropped 0 bases and J dropped 5; count of bases not matched to a gene: 8. The CDR3 runs 16 residues. The germline V gene has CDR1 SGHRS and CDR2 YFSETQ. The CDR3 sequence: CASSLGPRGGSETQYF. The CDR3 DNA reads TGCGCCAGCAGCTTGGGCCCGCGGGGGGGCTCCGAGACCCAGTACTTC.

V gene TRBV5-1 combines with J gene TRBJ1-1; D is uncertain. Trimming left V 0 bases short and J 1 base short, with 7 bases between. CDR3 length: 14 residues. CDR1 and CDR2 (germline): SGHRS, YFSETQ. The CDR3 reads CASSLGPGNTEAFF. The CDR3 DNA is TGCGCCAGCAGCTTGGGTCCAGGGAACACTGAAGCTTTCTTT.

As DNA, the CDR3 is TGTGCCAGCAGCTCGAACCCCGGACTAGTCGCTTACAATGAGCAGTTCTTC. This codes for CASSSNPGLVAYNEQFF. The chain carries TRBV7-9 and TRBJ2-1; TRBD2 aligns across 7 bases. Losses at the gene ends were 4 bases for V and 4 bases for J; bases not matched to a gene: 13. The CDR3 runs 17 residues. Looked up from germline, CDR1 is SEHNR and CDR2 is FQNEAQ (reference sequence).

In its sample, this clone was seen once. J is TRBJ2-3 and V is TRBV7-2; 10 bases are shared with TRBD1. This CDR3 has 16 amino acids. Germline loops: CDR1 SGHTA, CDR2 FQGNSA. J was trimmed by 1 base and V by 5 bases; bases with no gene match: 6. This CDR3 reads CASSLLTGGGTDTQYF. CDR3 in DNA: TGTGCCAGCAGCCTATTGACAGGGGGCGGCACAGATACGCAGTATTTT.

The chain couples TRBV4-2 to TRBJ1-4, with D possibly being TRBD1 (6 bases). This CDR3 contains 15 residues. Trimming left V 4 bases short and J 8 bases short, with 17 bases between. Germline lookup yields CDR1 LGHNA and CDR2 YNFKEQ. The CDR3: CASSPDSPLSEKLFF. The CDR3 DNA follows: TGTGCCAGCAGCCCGGACAGCCCCCTTAGCGAAAAACTGTTTTTT.

This chain connects TRBV10-1 to TRBJ1-1; 7 positions match TRBD1. This CDR3 spans 15 amino acids. Trimming cost V 3 bases and J 3 bases; bases outside gene matches: 7. Germline V CDR1 and CDR2: WNHNN, SYGVQD (reference sequence). CDR3: CASSDCGDSYTEAFF. CDR3 bases: TGCGCCAGCAGTGATTGCGGGGACAGTTACACTGAAGCTTTCTTT.

This clone showed up just once. The gene calls are TRBV5-4 and TRBJ2-1, with a possible D match to TRBD2 (6 bases). Germline assignment: CDR1 SGHNT and CDR2 YYREEE (reference sequence). This CDR3 is 15 amino acids long. V dropped 1 base and J dropped 4 bases, with 12 bases sitting between them. In nucleotides, the CDR3 is TGTGCCAGCAGCTTGCCCACGGGGGTATACAATGAGCAGTTCTTC. It codes for CASSLPTGVYNEQFF.